This entry features one TCR beta chain sequence. Its antigen is unknown. No much larger clone exists at a distance of one base, and base qualities are not known. RNA was extracted using the RNeasy kit, and about 0.45 to 1 ug of the RNA was reverse transcribed with random hexamers. TCR beta CDR3 regions were amplified with the immunoSEQ multiplex PCR assay covering 54 Vbeta and 13 Jbeta segments. To correct PCR amplification bias, a synthetic template baseline was used for both primer optimization and computational correction. Per the source publication's procedure: Reads were annotated to V, D and J genes per IMGT and analyzed with immunoSEQ Analyzer, keeping only productive sequences. Clonality was calculated as one minus the Shannon entropy normalized by log2 of the number of productive unique sequences. For each patient and control, public and private clones were evaluated among the 100 most prevalent clones. Clones were defined as Susac-specific if absent from the healthy and MS cohorts, from around 1,000 published viral clones and from other ImmuneACCESS disease sequences. TCRdb redid the processing of the public reads, applying fastp at Q25 and MiXCR, and retained in-frame beta chains. Every CDR3 protein is listed once, alongside the most common genes and DNA of its rows. Here the V and J calls rest on TCRdb's processing, not on the authors' analysis. The sample table lists 51,000 or so distinct CDR3 sequences, 93% of them with a count of one. The ten top clones hold roughly 0.52% of the sample.

This entry is derived from a study of CD8 T cells in Susac syndrome (dated by TCRdb to between 2017 and 2020). In the study overall: The study used repertoire sequencing to test whether antigen drove CD8+ T cell activation and differentiation in Susac syndrome. Clonality of the CD8+ T cell repertoire was compared between about a dozen healthy donors, roughly 14 Susac syndrome patients and roughly 16 multiple sclerosis patients. What the work shows at the level of the full study, not this receptor alone: The study acknowledged that relatively few individuals were included in the TCR sequencing and HLA analysis.

Peripheral blood CD8+ and CD4+ T cells from healthy donors, Susac syndrome patients and multiple sclerosis patients were profiled using high-throughput TCR beta sequencing. The healthy donors served as controls matched for age and sex. Bulk CD8+ and CD4+ T cells were purified by magnetic negative isolation, while CD8+ TEMRA cells were enriched using FACS. Blood was drawn into EDTA tubes, processed within 24 hours, and PBMCs were isolated by density gradient centrifugation. PBMCs intended for TCR sequencing were frozen in liquid nitrogen and were later thawed in a 37 degrees C water bath. Purity of sorted or isolated CD4+, CD8+ and CD8+ TEMRA cells was at least 90%. This clonotype was sampled from a human donor in good health. The sample consisted of CD8+ T cells from PBMCs.

The DNA is TGTGCCAGCAGCTTAGGGCAGGGACTTCAGCCCCAGCATTTT. The encoded protein is CASSLGQGLQPQHF. In this chain, TRBV7-6 is recombined with TRBJ1-5, with TRBD1 as a weak D call on 5 bases. Relative to germline, V is 1 base shorter and J is 6 bases shorter, with 10 bases between their ends. The CDR3 holds 14 amino acids from the cysteine to the phenylalanine. Only the CDR3 portion is preserved as DNA: 42 bases, with reading frame beginning at the first base. CDR1 is given as SGHVS and CDR2 as FNYEAQ, both from the germline V gene.